This T cell receptor beta chain is drawn from a study of blood T cell repertoires in COVID-19. Study information: Acute and convalescent COVID-19 samples came from the United States, Italy and Spain. PBMCs, B-cell-depleted T cells, or T cells provided the cDNA or gDNA that made up the material.

The count of this clone is one. Study processing details: Using reference gene primer amplification, nucleated cell counts were estimated. Clones were sequenced by immunoSEQ multiplex PCR, and TCRdb holds only the in-frame ones, with some missing. The DNA gave D and trimming, while V, J and clone size come from that table. The table shows more than 110,000 clones, with around 82% occurring only once. With V trimmed by 4 bases and J by 5 bases, 4 bases remained unmatched. Germline assignment: CDR1 LGHDT and CDR2 YNNKEL (reference sequence). The length of the CDR3 is 15 residues. The source material was peripheral blood. The chain employs TRBV3-1 (or the pseudogene TRBV3-2) and TRBJ1-4; 10 nucleotides line up with TRBD1. The sequence derives from a woman aged 55-69 years with acute or convalescent COVID-19. CDR3 residues: CASSPWDRGNEKLFF. DNA of the CDR3: TGTGCCAGCAGCCCCTGGGACAGGGGAAATGAAAAACTGTTTTTT.